The entry below gives a single T cell receptor beta chain sequence along with its context. Method: immunoSEQ multiplex PCR; TCRdb's copy keeps in-frame clones and lacks some. The sample carries approximately 66,000 clones, approximately 89% recorded once. The germline gives CDR1 MGHRA, CDR2 YSYEKL. Trimming removed 1 base at V and 5 bases at J, with 11 bases between. The length of the CDR3 is 15 residues. This entry is derived from a study of blood T cell repertoires in COVID-19. The V gene is TRBV4-1, the J gene TRBJ1-4; a weak D match, TRBD1 (6 bases). This clonotype originated in a man in his sixties with acute or convalescent COVID-19. The sample taken for sequencing was peripheral blood. The CDR3 DNA is TGCGCCAGCAGCCAAGTAACAGGGCGAAATGAAAAACTGTTTTTT. Protein sequence: CASSQVTGRNEKLFF.